This entry describes one T cell receptor (beta chain). The entry originates in a study of blood T cell repertoires in COVID-19. Study-wide background: From the United States, Italy and Spain came samples of acute and convalescent COVID-19. T cells, B-cell-depleted T cells, or PBMCs supplied cDNA or gDNA.

Germline V gives CDR1 LNHDA, CDR2 SQIVND (reference sequence). V trimming: 8 bases; J trimming: 7 bases; junction bases outside the gene matches: 8. This CDR3 has 13 amino acids. Authors' processing steps: Reference gene primer amplification yielded estimated nucleated cell counts. The assay was immunoSEQ multiplex PCR, and TCRdb's table has in-frame clones only and misses some. The V and J calls and the clone size are those of that table, but D and trimming were determined from the DNA. Here the sample spans about 70,000 clones, around 90% being singletons. The sequenced sample was peripheral blood. This chain links TRBV19 with TRBJ1-5, with TRBD1 matching over 7 bases. The sequence was collected from a woman aged 80 or over with active or convalescent COVID-19. The CDR3 sequence: CASDQTGNQPQHF. CDR3 bases: TGTGCCAGTGACCAGACAGGGAACCAGCCCCAGCATTTT. The full variable domain, with the rest looked up from reference TRBV19 and TRBJ1-5, is DGGITQSPKYLFRKEGQNVTLSCEQNLNHDAMYWYRQDPGQGLRLIYYSQIVNDFQKGDIAEGYSVSREKKESFPLTVTSAQKNPTAFYLCASDQTGNQPQHFGDGTRLSIL.